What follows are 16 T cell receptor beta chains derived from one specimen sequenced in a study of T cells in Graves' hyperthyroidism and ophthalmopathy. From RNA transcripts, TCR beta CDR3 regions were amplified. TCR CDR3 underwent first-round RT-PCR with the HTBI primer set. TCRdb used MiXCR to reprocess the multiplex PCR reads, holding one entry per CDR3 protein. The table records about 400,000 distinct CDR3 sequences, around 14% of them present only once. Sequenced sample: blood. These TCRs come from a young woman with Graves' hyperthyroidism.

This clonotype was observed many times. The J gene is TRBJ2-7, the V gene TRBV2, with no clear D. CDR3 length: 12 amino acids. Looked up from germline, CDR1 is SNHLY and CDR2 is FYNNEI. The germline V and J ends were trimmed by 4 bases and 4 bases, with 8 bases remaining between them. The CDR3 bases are TGTGCCAGCAGTGTTAGAGAATACGAGCAGTACTTC. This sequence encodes CASSVREYEQYF. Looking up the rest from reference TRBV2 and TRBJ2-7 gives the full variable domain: EPEVTQTPSHQVTQMGQEVILRCVPISNHLYFYWYRQILGQKVEFLVSFYNNEISEKSEIFDDQFSVERPDGSNFTLKIRSTKLEDSAMYFCASSVREYEQYFGPGTRLTVT.

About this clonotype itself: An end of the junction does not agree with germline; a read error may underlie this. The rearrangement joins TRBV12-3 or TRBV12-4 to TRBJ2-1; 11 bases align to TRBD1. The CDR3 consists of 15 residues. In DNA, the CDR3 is TGTGCCAACAGTTTTGGACAGGGGGCGACCCTTAAGCAGTTCTTC. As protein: CANSFGQGATLKQFF.

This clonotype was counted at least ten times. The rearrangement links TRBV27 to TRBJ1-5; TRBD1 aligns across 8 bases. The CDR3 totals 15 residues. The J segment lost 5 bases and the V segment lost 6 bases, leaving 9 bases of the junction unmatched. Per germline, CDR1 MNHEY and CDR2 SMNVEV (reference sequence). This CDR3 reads CASSPRGRGYQPQHF. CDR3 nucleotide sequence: TGTGCCAGCAGCCCCAGGGGGCGCGGGTATCAGCCCCAGCATTTT.

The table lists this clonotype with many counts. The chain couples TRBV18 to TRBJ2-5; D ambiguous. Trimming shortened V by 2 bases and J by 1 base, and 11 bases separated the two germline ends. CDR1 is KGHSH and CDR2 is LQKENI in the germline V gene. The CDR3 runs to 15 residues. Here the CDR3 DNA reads TGTGCCAGCTCACCAATGGGCGATCCCCAAGAGACCCAGTACTTC. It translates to CASSPMGDPQETQYF.

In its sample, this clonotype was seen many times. The CDR3: CATSRGQGHSYNEQFF. In DNA, the CDR3 is TGTGCCACCAGCAGAGGACAGGGTCACTCCTACAATGAGCAGTTCTTC. The chain links TRBV15 to TRBJ2-1; 7 positions match TRBD1. The V gene's germline CDR1 is LNHNV and CDR2 YYDKDF (reference sequence). J was trimmed by 0 bases and V by 1 base; bases with no gene match: 3. This CDR3 spans 16 amino acids.

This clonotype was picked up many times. CDR3 DNA sequence: TGTGCCACCGGAGCGGGGACTAGCGGGGCCCCGTCGGCCAAAAACATTCAGTACTTC. It codes for CATGAGTSGAPSAKNIQYF. The chain links TRBV10-3 to TRBJ2-4; TRBD2 matches at 13 bases. Looked up from germline, CDR1 is ENHRY and CDR2 is SYGVKD. J lost 1 base, V lost 10 bases, and 16 bases had no gene match. The CDR3 covers 19 residues.

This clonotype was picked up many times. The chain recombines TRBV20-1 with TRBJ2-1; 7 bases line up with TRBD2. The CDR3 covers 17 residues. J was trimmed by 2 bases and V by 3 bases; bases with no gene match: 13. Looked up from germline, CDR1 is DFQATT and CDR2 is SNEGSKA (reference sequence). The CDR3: CSASSSRGGLTYNEQFF. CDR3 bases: TGCAGTGCTAGTTCTTCTCGGGGAGGGTTAACCTACAATGAGCAGTTCTTC.

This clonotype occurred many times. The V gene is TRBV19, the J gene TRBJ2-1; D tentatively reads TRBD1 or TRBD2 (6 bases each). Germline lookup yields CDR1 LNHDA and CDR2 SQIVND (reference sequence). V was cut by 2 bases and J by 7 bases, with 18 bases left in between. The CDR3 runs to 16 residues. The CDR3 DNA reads TGTGCCAGTAGTATAAGGGTTTGGGGGGCGTCAAATGAGCAGTTCTTC. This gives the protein CASSIRVWGASNEQFF.

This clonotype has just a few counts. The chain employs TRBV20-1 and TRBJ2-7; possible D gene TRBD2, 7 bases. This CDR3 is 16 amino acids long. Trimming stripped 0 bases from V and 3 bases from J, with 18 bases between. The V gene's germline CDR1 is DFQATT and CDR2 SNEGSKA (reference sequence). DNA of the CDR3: TGCAGTGCTAGAGATCCGGAGGGGCGGGGGCTCTACGAGCAGTACTTC. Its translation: CSARDPEGRGLYEQYF.

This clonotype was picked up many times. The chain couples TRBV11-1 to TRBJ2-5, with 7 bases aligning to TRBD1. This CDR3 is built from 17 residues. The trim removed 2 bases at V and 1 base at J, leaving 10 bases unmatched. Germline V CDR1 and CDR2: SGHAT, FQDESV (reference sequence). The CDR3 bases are TGTGCCAGCAGCTTATGGATGTGGGACAGTCGCCAAGAGACCCAGTACTTC. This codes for CASSLWMWDSRQETQYF.

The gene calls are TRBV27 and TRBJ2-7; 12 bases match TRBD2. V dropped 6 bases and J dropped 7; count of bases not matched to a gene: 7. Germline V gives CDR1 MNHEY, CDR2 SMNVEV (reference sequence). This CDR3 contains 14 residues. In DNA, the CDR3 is TGTGCCAGCAGCAGTACTAGCGGGAGGTTTGAGCAGTACTTC. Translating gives CASSSTSGRFEQYF.

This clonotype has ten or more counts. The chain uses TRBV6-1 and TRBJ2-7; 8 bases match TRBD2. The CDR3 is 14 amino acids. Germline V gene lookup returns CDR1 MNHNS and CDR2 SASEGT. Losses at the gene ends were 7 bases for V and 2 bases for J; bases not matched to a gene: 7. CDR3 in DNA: TGTGCCAGCAAGGCGGGACTAGGGACCTACGAGCAGTACTTC. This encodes CASKAGLGTYEQYF.

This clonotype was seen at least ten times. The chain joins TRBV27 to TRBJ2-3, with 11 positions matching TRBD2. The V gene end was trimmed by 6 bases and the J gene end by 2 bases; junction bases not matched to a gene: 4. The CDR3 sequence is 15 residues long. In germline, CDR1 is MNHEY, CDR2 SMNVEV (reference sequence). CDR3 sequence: CASRPLAGVTDTQYF. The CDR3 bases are TGTGCCAGCAGACCACTAGCGGGGGTCACAGATACGCAGTATTTT.

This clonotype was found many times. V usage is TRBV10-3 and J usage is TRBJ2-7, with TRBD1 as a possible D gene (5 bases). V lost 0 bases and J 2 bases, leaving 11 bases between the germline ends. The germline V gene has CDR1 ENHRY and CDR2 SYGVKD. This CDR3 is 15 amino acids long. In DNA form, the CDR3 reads TGTGCCATCAGTGAGTCAGGGGCCGCAGCCTACGAGCAGTACTTC. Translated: CAISESGAAAYEQYF.

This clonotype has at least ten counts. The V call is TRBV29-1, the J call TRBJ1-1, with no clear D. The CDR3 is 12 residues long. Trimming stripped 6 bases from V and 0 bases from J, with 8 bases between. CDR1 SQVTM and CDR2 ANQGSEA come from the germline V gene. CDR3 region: CSVVPMNTEAFF. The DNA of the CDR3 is TGCAGCGTGGTGCCAATGAACACTGAAGCTTTCTTT.

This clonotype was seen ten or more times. This CDR3 reads CASSQGDRMNTEAFF. Written as DNA, the CDR3 is TGCGCCAGCAGCCAAGGTGACAGGATGAACACTGAAGCTTTCTTT. This sequence joins TRBV4-1 and TRBJ1-1; tentative D call: TRBD1 (6 bases). This CDR3 comprises 15 residues. Germline CDR1 is MGHRA and CDR2 is YSYEKL. With 1 base removed from V and 0 bases from J, the gap between germline ends came to 9 bases.